This T cell receptor beta chain appears in the sequencing data of a study of CD8+ T cells in alopecia areata. Study information: Administration of oral tofacitinib to treated patients was at 5 to 10 mg twice daily.

RNA was isolated and reverse transcribed to cDNA, the sequencing template. Assay used: immunoSEQ multiplex PCR; TCRdb lists only in-frame clones, some missing. Among some 19,000 clones listed, less than 70% were seen once. From alopecia areata patients, lesional scalp punch biopsies and peripheral blood were collected. V gave up 2 bases and J gave up 2 bases, with 8 bases separating them. CDR3 size: 14 residues. The V gene's germline CDR1 is SGHTA and CDR2 FQGNSA. This TCR was recovered from a human donor with alopecia areata. The chain employs TRBV7-2 and TRBJ2-3; no clear D gene. Sample: skin, taken at week 0. The CDR3 is CASSLFVNTDTQYF. The CDR3 DNA reads TGTGCCAGCAGCTTATTTGTCAACACAGATACGCAGTATTTT.